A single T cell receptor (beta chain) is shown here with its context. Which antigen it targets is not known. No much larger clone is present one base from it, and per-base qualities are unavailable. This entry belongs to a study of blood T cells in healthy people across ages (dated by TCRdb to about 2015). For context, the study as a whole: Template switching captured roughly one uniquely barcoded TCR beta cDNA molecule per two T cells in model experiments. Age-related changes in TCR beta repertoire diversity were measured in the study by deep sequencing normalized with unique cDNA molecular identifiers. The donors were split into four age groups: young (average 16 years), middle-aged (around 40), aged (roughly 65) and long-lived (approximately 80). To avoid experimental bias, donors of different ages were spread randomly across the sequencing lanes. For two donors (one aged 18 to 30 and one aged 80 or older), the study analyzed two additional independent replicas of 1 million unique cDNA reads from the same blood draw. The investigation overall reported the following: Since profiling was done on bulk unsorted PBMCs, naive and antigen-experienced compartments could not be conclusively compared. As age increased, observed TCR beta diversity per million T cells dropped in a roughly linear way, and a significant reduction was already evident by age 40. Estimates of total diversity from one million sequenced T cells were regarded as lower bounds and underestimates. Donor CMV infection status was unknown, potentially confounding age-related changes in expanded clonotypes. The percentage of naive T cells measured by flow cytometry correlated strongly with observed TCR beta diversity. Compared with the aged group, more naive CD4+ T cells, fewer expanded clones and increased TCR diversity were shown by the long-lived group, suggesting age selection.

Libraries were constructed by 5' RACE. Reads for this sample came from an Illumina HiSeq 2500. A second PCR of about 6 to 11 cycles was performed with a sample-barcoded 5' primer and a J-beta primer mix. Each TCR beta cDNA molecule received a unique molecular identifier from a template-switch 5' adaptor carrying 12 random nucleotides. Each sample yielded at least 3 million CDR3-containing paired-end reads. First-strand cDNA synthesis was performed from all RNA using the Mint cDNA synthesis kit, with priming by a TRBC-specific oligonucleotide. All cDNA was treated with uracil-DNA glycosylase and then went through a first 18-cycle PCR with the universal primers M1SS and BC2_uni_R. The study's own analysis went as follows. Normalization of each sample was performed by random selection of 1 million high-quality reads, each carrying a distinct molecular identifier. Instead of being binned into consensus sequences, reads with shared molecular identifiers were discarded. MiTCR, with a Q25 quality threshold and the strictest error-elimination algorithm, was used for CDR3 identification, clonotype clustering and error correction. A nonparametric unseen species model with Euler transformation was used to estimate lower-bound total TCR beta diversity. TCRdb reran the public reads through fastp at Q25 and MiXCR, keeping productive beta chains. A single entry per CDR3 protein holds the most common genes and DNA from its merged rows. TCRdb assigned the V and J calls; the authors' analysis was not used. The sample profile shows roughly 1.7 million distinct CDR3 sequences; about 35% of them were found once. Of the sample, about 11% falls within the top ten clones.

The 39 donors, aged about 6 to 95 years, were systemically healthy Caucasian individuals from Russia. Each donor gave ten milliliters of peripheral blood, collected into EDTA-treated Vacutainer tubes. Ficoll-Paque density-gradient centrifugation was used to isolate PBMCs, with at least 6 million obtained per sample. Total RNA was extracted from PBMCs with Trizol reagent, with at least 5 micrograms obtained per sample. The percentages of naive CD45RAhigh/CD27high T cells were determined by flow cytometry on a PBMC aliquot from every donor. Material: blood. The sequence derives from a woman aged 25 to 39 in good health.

CDR3 region: CASIGDGSYGYTF. The nucleotide sequence is given as TGTGCCAGCATCGGCGACGGGTCCTATGGCTACACCTTC. The V and J segments used are TRBV7-9 and TRBJ1-2, with the D gene not clear enough to name. A distance of 13 bases separates the germline ends of V and J, which lose 7 bases and 4 bases respectively. The CDR3, from cysteine to phenylalanine, totals 13 residues. Of all the DNA, just the CDR3 is kept, 39 bases in frame from base 1. The germline V gene encodes CDR1 SEHNR and CDR2 FQNEAQ (reference sequence).